The 3 T cell receptor beta chains in this list originate from one sample, sequenced in a study of T-cell reconstitution after alpha-beta-depleted transplantation in children. A TCRbeta library incorporating unique molecular identifiers was prepared. TCRdb reprocessed the PCR reads via MiXCR and lists one record per CDR3 protein. There are more than 100,000 distinct CDR3 sequences in the sample; roughly 23% occur only once, and over 9.5% lies in the top ten. The source material was PBMCs, mostly from graft donor cells, sampled 180 days after TCRalphabeta/CD19-depleted stem cell transplant. Every receptor here comes from a male patient aged 2 to 9 who had a stem cell transplant for chronic granulomatous disease, so the T cells may come from the graft donor.

This clonotype occurred many times. This chain joins TRBV20-1 and TRBJ2-1; 13 bases are a match to TRBD2. This CDR3 has 15 residues. Germline V gene data show CDR1 as DFQATT and CDR2 as SNEGSKA (reference sequence). With V trimmed by 5 bases and J by 1 base, 2 bases remained unmatched. Written as DNA, the CDR3 is TGCAGTGCTTTGACTAGCGGGGGGTCCTACAATGAGCAGTTCTTC. This codes for CSALTSGGSYNEQFF.

The chain joins TRBV7-2 to TRBJ1-6; D unresolved. V shed 1 base and J shed 9 bases, with 13 bases lying between them. This CDR3 spans 15 amino acids. The germline V gene encodes CDR1 SGHTA and CDR2 FQGNSA. The CDR3 protein is CASSLVITARSPLHF. In DNA form, the CDR3 reads TGTGCCAGCAGCTTAGTAATTACGGCGCGTTCACCCCTCCACTTT.

The chain employs TRBV29-1 and TRBJ2-7; D is tentatively TRBD1 or TRBD2 (5 bases each). The germline V gene encodes CDR1 SQVTM and CDR2 ANQGSEA. CDR3 length: 11 amino acids. The ends were cut back, 6 bases at V and 3 bases at J, with 9 bases in the middle. The CDR3 region is CSVTGLYEQYF. The CDR3 nucleotides read TGCAGCGTCACAGGACTCTACGAGCAGTACTTC.